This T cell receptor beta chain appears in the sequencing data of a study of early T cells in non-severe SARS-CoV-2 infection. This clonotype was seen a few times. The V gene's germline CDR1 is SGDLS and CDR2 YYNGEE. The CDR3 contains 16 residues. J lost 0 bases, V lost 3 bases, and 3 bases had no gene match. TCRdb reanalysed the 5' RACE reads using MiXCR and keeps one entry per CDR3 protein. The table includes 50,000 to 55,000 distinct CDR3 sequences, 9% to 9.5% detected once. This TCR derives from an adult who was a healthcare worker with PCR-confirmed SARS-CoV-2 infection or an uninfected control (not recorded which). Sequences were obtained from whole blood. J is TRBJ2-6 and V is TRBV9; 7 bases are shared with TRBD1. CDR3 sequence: CASSERQGSGANVLTF. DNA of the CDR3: TGTGCCAGCAGCGAAAGACAGGGCTCTGGGGCCAACGTCCTGACTTTC.